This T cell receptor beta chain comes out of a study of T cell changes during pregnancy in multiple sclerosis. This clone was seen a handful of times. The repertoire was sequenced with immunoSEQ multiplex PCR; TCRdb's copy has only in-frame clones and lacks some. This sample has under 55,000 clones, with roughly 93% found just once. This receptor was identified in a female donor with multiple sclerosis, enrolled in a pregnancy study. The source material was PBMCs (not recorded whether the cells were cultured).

The CDR3 sequence is CASGGDSYEQYF. The CDR3 region has the DNA TGTGCCAGCGGAGGGGACTCCTACGAGCAGTACTTC. The rearrangement links TRBV2 to TRBJ2-7, with D tentatively TRBD2 (6 bases). The CDR3 is 12 residues long. The V end lost 8 bases, the J end lost 0 bases, and 8 bases lay between the germline ends. CDR1 is SNHLY, CDR2 FYNNEI, per germline.